This T cell receptor beta chain comes out of a study of blood T cell repertoires in COVID-19. Study overall: There were acute and convalescent COVID-19 samples, and they came from the United States, Italy and Spain.

Generated by immunoSEQ multiplex PCR, the TCRdb table keeps only in-frame clones and is missing some. The data contain 130,000 to 150,000 clones, more than 75% of them singletons. The germline V and J ends were trimmed by 2 bases and 4 bases, with 5 bases remaining between them. Looked up from germline, CDR1 is MGHRA and CDR2 is YSYEKL. This CDR3 region has 13 residues. This TCR was sampled from a man aged 55 to 69 with acute or convalescent COVID-19. The chain links TRBV4-1 to TRBJ2-2, with D unresolved. Sequences were obtained from peripheral blood. The CDR3 reads CASSQIATGELFF. In DNA, the CDR3 is TGCGCCAGCAGCCAAATAGCCACCGGGGAGCTGTTTTTT.